This T cell receptor beta chain was captured by sequencing in a study of blood T cell repertoires in COVID-19. Germline CDR1 LNHNV, CDR2 YYDKDF (reference sequence). This CDR3 has 15 residues. Deletions cut 1 base from V and 7 bases from J, with 14 bases between. Per the study methods: Amplification with reference gene primers provided the estimates of nucleated cell counts. Assay used: immunoSEQ multiplex PCR; TCRdb lists only in-frame clones, some missing. V, J and clone size reflect that table, while D and trimming were determined from the DNA. Found here are about 51,000 clones, around 93% of them singletons; the top ten hold 3% to 3.5%.

This receptor was obtained from a man aged 45-65 years with acute or convalescent COVID-19. This chain joins TRBV15 and TRBJ2-1; D might be TRBD2 (6 bases). What was sequenced was peripheral blood. Here the CDR3 reads CATSRAGGRGNEQFF. In DNA, the CDR3 is TGTGCCACCAGCAGAGCCGGGGGACGGGGAAATGAGCAGTTCTTC. The whole variable domain, filled in from reference TRBV15 and TRBJ2-1, reads DAMVIQNPRYQVTQFGKPVTLSCSQTLNHNVMYWYQQKSSQAPKLLFHYYDKDFNNEADTPDNFQSRRPNTSFCFLDIRSPGLGDTAMYLCATSRAGGRGNEQFFGPGTRLTVL.